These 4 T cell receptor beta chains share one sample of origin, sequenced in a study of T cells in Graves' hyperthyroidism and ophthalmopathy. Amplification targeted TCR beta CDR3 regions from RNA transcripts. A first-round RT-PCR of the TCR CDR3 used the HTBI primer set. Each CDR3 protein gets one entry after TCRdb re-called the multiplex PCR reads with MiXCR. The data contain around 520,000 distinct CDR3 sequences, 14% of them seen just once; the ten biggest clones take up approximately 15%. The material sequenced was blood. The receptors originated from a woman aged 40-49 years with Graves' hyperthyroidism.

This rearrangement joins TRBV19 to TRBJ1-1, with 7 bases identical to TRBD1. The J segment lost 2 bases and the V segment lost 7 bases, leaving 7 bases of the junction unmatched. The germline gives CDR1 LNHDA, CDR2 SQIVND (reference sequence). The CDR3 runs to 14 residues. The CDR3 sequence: CASKLDRANTEAFF. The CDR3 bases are TGTGCCAGTAAACTTGACAGGGCCAACACTGAAGCTTTCTTT.

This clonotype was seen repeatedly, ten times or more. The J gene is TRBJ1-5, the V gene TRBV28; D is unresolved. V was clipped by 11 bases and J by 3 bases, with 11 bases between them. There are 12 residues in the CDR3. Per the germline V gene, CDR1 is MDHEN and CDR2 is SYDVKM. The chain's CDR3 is CAVLGLNQPQHF. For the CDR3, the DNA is TGTGCCGTGTTGGGCCTCAATCAGCCCCAGCATTTT.

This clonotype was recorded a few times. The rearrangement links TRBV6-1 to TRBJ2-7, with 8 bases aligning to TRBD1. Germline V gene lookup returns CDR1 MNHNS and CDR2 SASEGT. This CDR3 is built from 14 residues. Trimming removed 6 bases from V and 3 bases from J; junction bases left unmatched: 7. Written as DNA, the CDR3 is TGTGCCAGCAGCCCGGACAGGGCCCACTACGAGCAGTACTTC. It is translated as CASSPDRAHYEQYF.

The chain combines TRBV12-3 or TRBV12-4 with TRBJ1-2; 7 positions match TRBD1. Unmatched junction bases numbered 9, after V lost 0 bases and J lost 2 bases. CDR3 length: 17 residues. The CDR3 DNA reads TGTGCCAGCAGTTTAGCGCCCAGCAGGGGGAAAAACTATGGCTACACCTTC. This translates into CASSLAPSRGKNYGYTF.